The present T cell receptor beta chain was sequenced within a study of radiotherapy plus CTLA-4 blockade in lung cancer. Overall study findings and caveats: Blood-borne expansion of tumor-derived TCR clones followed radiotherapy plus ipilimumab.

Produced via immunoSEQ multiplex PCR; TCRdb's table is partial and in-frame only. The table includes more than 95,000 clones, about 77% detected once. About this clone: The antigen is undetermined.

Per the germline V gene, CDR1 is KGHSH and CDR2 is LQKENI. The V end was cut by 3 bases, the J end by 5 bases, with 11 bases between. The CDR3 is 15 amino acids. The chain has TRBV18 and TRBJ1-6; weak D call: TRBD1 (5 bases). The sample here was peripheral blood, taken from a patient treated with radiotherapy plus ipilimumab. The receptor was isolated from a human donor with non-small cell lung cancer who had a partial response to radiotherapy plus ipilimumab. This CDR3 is CASSPAGVNNSPLHF. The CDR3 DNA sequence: TGTGCCAGCTCACCGGCGGGGGTAAATAATTCACCCCTCCACTTT. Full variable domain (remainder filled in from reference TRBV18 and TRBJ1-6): NAGVMQNPRHLVRRRGQEARLRCSPMKGHSHVYWYRQLPEEGLKFMVYLQKENIIDESGMPKERFSAEFPKEGPSILRIQQVVRGDSAAYFCASSPAGVNNSPLHFGNGTRLTVT.